The 22 T cell receptor beta chains reported below all come from one sample, sequenced in a study of blood T cell repertoires in COVID-19. Assay: immunoSEQ multiplex PCR; the TCRdb copy retains only in-frame clones and omits some. The sample has about 190,000 clones, around 73% seen once. The sequencing sample was made of PBMCs or T cells enriched from blood (not recorded which). The receptors originated from a woman aged 50 to 60 who had recovered from COVID-19.

In nucleotides, the CDR3 is TGTGCCAGCAGCGGGCGACAGGGAGGAAGGGGAAATTCACCCCTCCACTTT. It is translated as CASSGRQGGRGNSPLHF. The V call is TRBV7-2, the J call TRBJ1-6; 7 bases line up with TRBD1. CDR1 and CDR2 from the germline V gene are SGHTA and FQGNSA. The ends lost 5 bases at V and 7 bases at J; junction bases unmatched: 14. This CDR3 contains 17 residues.

The rearrangement links TRBV28 to TRBJ2-1; TRBD2 aligns across 9 bases. Germline CDR1 reads MDHEN; CDR2 reads SYDVKM. The CDR3 is made up of 16 amino acids. After removal of 7 bases from V and 7 bases from J, the junction contained 14 bases not matched to a gene. CDR3 protein: CASTLGGSGSINEQFF. In DNA, the CDR3 is TGTGCCAGCACCCTGGGGGGTAGCGGGAGTATTAATGAGCAGTTCTTC. The full variable domain, its missing parts supplied by reference TRBV28 and TRBJ2-1, is DVKVTQSSRYLVKRTGEKVFLECVQDMDHENMFWYRQDPGLGLRLIYFSYDVKMKEKGDIPEGYSVSREKKERFSLILESASTNQTSMYLCASTLGGSGSINEQFFGPGTRLTVL.

CDR3 in DNA: TGTGCCAGCTCACCACCGAGGGCGGGAGGCCTCAATGAGCAGTTCTTC. Amino acid sequence: CASSPPRAGGLNEQFF. The rearrangement joins TRBV18 to TRBJ2-1; TRBD2 aligns across 8 bases. The V gene's germline CDR1 is KGHSH and CDR2 LQKENI. V dropped 0 bases and J dropped 6; count of bases not matched to a gene: 7. The CDR3 totals 16 residues.

The gene calls are TRBV2 and TRBJ1-4; tentatively, D is TRBD1 (5 bases). The germline CDR1 and CDR2 sequences are SNHLY and FYNNEI. This CDR3 comprises 15 residues. The V end lost 5 bases, the J end lost 4 bases, and 14 bases lay between the germline ends. CDR3 DNA sequence: TGTGCCAGCAGTCGGAGGAGGGGAGGTAATGAAAAACTGTTTTTT. Amino acids: CASSRRRGGNEKLFF.

This clone has only a few counts. V and J are TRBV29-1 and TRBJ1-6, with no clear D. The CDR3 runs to 12 residues. Germline V lookup: CDR1 SQVTM, CDR2 ANQGSEA. The V end lost 4 bases, the J end lost 6 bases, and 7 bases lay between the germline ends. For the CDR3, the DNA is TGCAGCGTTGTCAGGCTTAATTCACCCCTCCACTTT. Protein sequence: CSVVRLNSPLHF.

The V and J genes are TRBV7-9 and TRBJ2-1, with 7 bases fitting TRBD2. The CDR3 runs to 15 residues. V lost 0 bases and J lost 4; bases outside the gene matches: 3. The germline V gene encodes CDR1 SEHNR and CDR2 FQNEAQ (reference sequence). CDR3 residues: CASSLAGGPYNEQFF. CDR3 coding DNA: TGTGCCAGCAGCTTAGCGGGAGGGCCGTACAATGAGCAGTTCTTC.

This chain uses TRBV28 with TRBJ1-4; perhaps TRBD1 as D (5 bases). The germline V and J ends were trimmed by 8 bases and 3 bases, with 19 bases remaining between them. This CDR3 spans 16 amino acids. Germline V gives CDR1 MDHEN, CDR2 SYDVKM. Here the CDR3 reads CASRGAGDGANEKLFF. CDR3 sequence (DNA): TGTGCCAGCCGTGGCGCGGGGGATGGGGCTAATGAAAAACTGTTTTTT.

This clone appeared a few times. This chain uses TRBV15 with TRBJ1-5; D might be TRBD1 (5 bases). Trimming left V 1 base short and J 6 bases short, with 13 bases between. The CDR3 loop spans 15 amino acids. Germline V CDR1 and CDR2: LNHNV, YYDKDF (reference sequence). CDR3 nucleotide sequence: TGTGCCACCAGCAGAGGGGGCGGGGATCGTCAGCCCCAGCATTTT. Its protein product is CATSRGGGDRQPQHF.

This clone has only one observation. The chain combines TRBV27 with TRBJ2-6; D remains ambiguous. CDR1 is MNHEY and CDR2 is SMNVEV in the germline V gene (reference sequence). The CDR3 sequence is 19 residues long. V lost 3 bases and J lost 7, with 25 bases in between. The CDR3: CASSFRLSPSKASANVLTF. As DNA, the CDR3 is TGTGCCAGCAGTTTTCGACTTAGTCCATCCAAGGCGTCTGCCAACGTCCTGACTTTC. The variable domain in full, with the rest retrieved from reference TRBV27 and TRBJ2-6, is EAQVTQNPRYLITVTGKKLTVTCSQNMNHEYMSWYRQDPGLGLRQIYYSMNVEVTDKGDVPEGYKVSRKEKRNFPLILESPSPNQTSLYFCASSFRLSPSKASANVLTFGAGSRLTVL.

This clone has ten or more counts. The V call is TRBV2, the J call TRBJ1-2; possibly TRBD1 for D (6 bases). Germline V gene lookup returns CDR1 SNHLY and CDR2 FYNNEI. This CDR3 spans 15 amino acids. Trimming removed 8 bases from V and 6 bases from J, with 22 bases in between. The CDR3 spells CASGSLQGGVHGYTF. DNA for the CDR3: TGTGCCAGCGGCTCTCTACAGGGCGGAGTCCATGGCTACACCTTC.

In this sample, this clone turned up once. The gene calls are TRBV6-1 and TRBJ2-1; D perhaps matches TRBD1 (5 bases). Germline lookup yields CDR1 MNHNS and CDR2 SASEGT. The CDR3 has 15 residues. Trimming removed 2 bases from V and 4 bases from J, with 12 bases in between. This CDR3 is CASSETRGRYNEQFF. In nucleotides, the CDR3 is TGTGCCAGCAGTGAAACAAGGGGCCGGTACAATGAGCAGTTCTTC.

This clone was observed a few times. The chain joins TRBV10-3 to TRBJ2-1; perhaps TRBD1 as D (6 bases). The CDR3 totals 13 residues. Germline V gene lookup returns CDR1 ENHRY and CDR2 SYGVKD. The V end was cut by 2 bases, the J end by 11 bases, with 13 bases between. CDR3 sequence (DNA): TGTGCCATCAGTGAGCCCCGGGACATTAAGCAGTTCTTC. Protein: CAISEPRDIKQFF.

This clone was seen more than once but under ten times. The chain combines TRBV7-2 with TRBJ1-2; 10 positions agree with TRBD1. The CDR3 contains 15 residues. Germline loops: CDR1 SGHTA, CDR2 FQGNSA. Trimming took 4 bases from V and 8 from J; bases not matched to a gene: 10. The chain's CDR3 is CASSSRQGAFFGYTF. DNA for the CDR3: TGTGCCAGCAGCTCCCGACAGGGGGCGTTTTTCGGCTACACCTTC.

This CDR3 reads CASSVVRGQIDTF. The CDR3 DNA reads TGTGCCAGCAGCGTAGTGAGGGGGCAAATTGACACCTTC. This chain connects TRBV9 to TRBJ1-2; 7 bases line up with TRBD1. Germline V CDR1 and CDR2: SGDLS, YYNGEE. The CDR3 length is 13 residues. The V gene end was trimmed by 0 bases and the J gene end by 12 bases; junction bases not matched to a gene: 8.

This clone was recorded a few times. The chain combines TRBV5-1 with TRBJ2-1; 11 positions match TRBD2. The CDR3 has 15 amino acids. Germline V gene data show CDR1 as SGHRS and CDR2 as YFSETQ. V lost 3 bases, J lost 10 bases, and 9 bases stayed unmatched. The CDR3 DNA sequence: TGCGCCAGCAGCTCCGGGACGGGACTAGCGGTAGAGCAGTTCTTC. Amino acid sequence: CASSSGTGLAVEQFF.

The chain carries TRBV14 and TRBJ2-7, with 11 bases lining up with TRBD2. Germline CDR1 is SGHDN and CDR2 is FVKESK. The J segment lost 3 bases and the V segment lost 1 base, leaving 5 bases of the junction unmatched. This CDR3 is 16 amino acids long. The CDR3 protein is CASSQGYGTSGYEQYF. CDR3 DNA: TGTGCCAGCAGCCAAGGGTACGGGACTAGCGGCTACGAGCAGTACTTC.

The CDR3 loop is CASSEIGQGSNQPQHF. The CDR3 nucleotides read TGTGCCAGCTCAGAGATTGGACAGGGTAGCAATCAGCCCCAGCATTTT. The chain carries TRBV18 and TRBJ1-5, with 8 positions matching TRBD1. The CDR3 spans 16 residues. Looked up from germline, CDR1 is KGHSH and CDR2 is LQKENI. After removal of 5 bases from V and 0 bases from J, the junction contained 6 bases not matched to a gene.

This rearrangement joins TRBV7-2 to TRBJ1-2; 7 nucleotides match TRBD1. The CDR3 is 13 amino acids. Germline V gene data show CDR1 as SGHTA and CDR2 as FQGNSA. V lost 4 bases to trimming and J lost 6 bases; unmatched junction nucleotides: 5. CDR3 in DNA: TGTGCCAGCAGCTCTCACAGGGGCGATGGCTACACCTTC. This gives the protein CASSSHRGDGYTF.

The table lists this clone with a count of one. The chain carries TRBV7-3 and TRBJ2-1, with TRBD2 matching over 9 bases. CDR3 size: 17 residues. With 5 bases clipped from V and 7 bases from J, the junction kept 15 bases outside the gene matches. CDR1 is SGHTA and CDR2 is FQGTGA in the germline V gene. The DNA for the CDR3 is TGTGCCAGCAGCCCGAGTCCGGGACTAGCATTTGGGAATGAGCAGTTCTTC. It translates to CASSPSPGLAFGNEQFF.

This clone was seen a single time. V usage is TRBV4-1 and J usage is TRBJ1-1; D gene ambiguous. The CDR3 has 13 residues. Looked up from germline, CDR1 is MGHRA and CDR2 is YSYEKL. Trimming left V 0 bases short and J 11 bases short, with 13 bases between. The CDR3 region has the DNA TGCGCCAGCAGCCAAGATGGGTCGAGGAGGGCTTTCTTT. This encodes CASSQDGSRRAFF.

The chain has TRBV6-1 and TRBJ2-7; possibly TRBD1 for D (5 bases). Germline CDR1 reads MNHNS; CDR2 reads SASEGT. The CDR3 length is 15 residues. V dropped 1 base and J dropped 2 bases, with 12 bases sitting between them. This CDR3 is CASSEGPLGAYEQYF. DNA for the CDR3: TGTGCCAGCAGTGAAGGCCCCCTAGGGGCCTACGAGCAGTACTTC.

This chain joins TRBV7-9 and TRBJ1-6; no clear D gene. Trimming shortened V by 6 bases and J by 10 bases, and 13 bases separated the two germline ends. Germline assignment: CDR1 SEHNR and CDR2 FQNEAQ (reference sequence). This CDR3 region has 13 residues. The CDR3 DNA follows: TGTGCCAGCAGAGCTGCGGCGGGCTCACCCCTCCACTTT. This translates into CASRAAAGSPLHF. The full variable domain, with the rest looked up from reference TRBV7-9 and TRBJ1-6, is DTGVSQNPRHKITKRGQNVTFRCDPISEHNRLYWYRQTLGQGPEFLTYFQNEAQLEKSRLLSDRFSAERPKGSFSTLEIQRTEQGDSAMYLCASRAAAGSPLHFGNGTRLTVT.